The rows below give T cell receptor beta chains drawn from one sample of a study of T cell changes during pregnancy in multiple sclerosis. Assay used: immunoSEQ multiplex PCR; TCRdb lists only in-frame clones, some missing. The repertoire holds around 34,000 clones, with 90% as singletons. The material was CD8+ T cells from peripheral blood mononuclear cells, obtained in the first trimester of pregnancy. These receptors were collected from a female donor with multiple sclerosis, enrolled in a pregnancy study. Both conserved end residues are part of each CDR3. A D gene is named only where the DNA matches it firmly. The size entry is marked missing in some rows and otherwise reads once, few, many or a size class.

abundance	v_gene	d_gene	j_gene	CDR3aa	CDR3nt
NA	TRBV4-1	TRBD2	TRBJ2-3	CASSQDSTGGNTDTQYF	TGCGCCAGCAGCCAAGATTCGACGGGAGGGAACACAGATACGCAGTATTTT
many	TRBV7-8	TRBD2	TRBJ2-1	CASGGLAGYNEQFF	TGTGCCAGCGGGGGACTAGCGGGATACAATGAGCAGTTCTTC
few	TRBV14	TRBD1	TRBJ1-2	CASSATGGVSGYTF	TGTGCCAGCAGCGCAACAGGGGGCGTATCTGGCTACACCTTC
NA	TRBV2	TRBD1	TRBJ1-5	CASSEDRGLFQPQHF	TGTGCCAGCAGTGAAGACAGGGGGCTGTTTCAGCCCCAGCATTTT
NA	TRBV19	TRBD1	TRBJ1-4	CASSIPGQGVDEKLFF	TGTGCCAGTAGTATCCCCGGACAGGGGGTGGATGAAAAACTGTTTTTT
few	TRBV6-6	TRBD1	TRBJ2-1	CASNRGQAYFNNEQFF	TGTGCCAGCAATAGGGGGCAGGCGTACTTCAACAATGAGCAGTTCTTC
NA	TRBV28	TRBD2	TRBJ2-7	CASSLGLAAVYEQYF	TGTGCCAGCAGTTTAGGACTAGCGGCCGTCTACGAGCAGTACTTC
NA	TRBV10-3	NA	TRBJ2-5	CAISESGGAAETQYF	TGTGCCATCAGTGAGTCGGGTGGGGCGGCGGAGACCCAGTACTTC
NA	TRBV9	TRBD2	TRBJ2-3	CASSVGGLAGRDSTDTQYF	TGTGCCAGCAGCGTAGGGGGGCTAGCGGGGCGCGATAGCACAGATACGCAGTATTTT
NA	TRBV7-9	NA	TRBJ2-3	CASSSTGSGGDTQYF	TGTGCCAGCAGCTCGACAGGGTCCGGGGGAGATACGCAGTATTTT
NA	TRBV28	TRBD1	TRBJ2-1	CASSIQGVSYNEQFF	TGTGCCAGCAGCATACAGGGGGTCTCCTACAATGAGCAGTTCTTC
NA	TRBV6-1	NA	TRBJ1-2	CASLSWTGNYGYTF	TGTGCCAGCCTATCATGGACTGGAAATTATGGCTACACCTTC
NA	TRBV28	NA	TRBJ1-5	CASSLSPGHNNQPQHF	TGTGCCAGCAGTTTGTCGCCGGGACATAACAATCAGCCCCAGCATTTT
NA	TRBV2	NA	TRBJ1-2	CASSAVSGADYGYTF	TGTGCCAGCTCTGCGGTGTCAGGGGCAGACTATGGCTACACCTTC
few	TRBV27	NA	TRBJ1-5	CASSLFGAVGNQPQHF	TGTGCCAGCAGTTTATTTGGGGCAGTAGGGAATCAGCCCCAGCATTTT
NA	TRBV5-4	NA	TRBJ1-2	CASSLEGITGGYTF	TGTGCCAGCAGCTTAGAAGGAATCACCGGGGGCTACACCTTC
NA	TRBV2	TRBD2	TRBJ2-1	CASSESWTSDALNEQFF	TGTGCCAGCAGCGAAAGCTGGACTAGCGATGCCCTCAATGAGCAGTTCTTC
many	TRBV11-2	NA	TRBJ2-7	CASSLTGVEQYF	TGTGCCAGCAGCCTGACGGGGGTTGAGCAGTACTTC
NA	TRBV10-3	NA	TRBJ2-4	CAISDSGAKNIQYF	TGTGCCATCAGTGATAGCGGCGCCAAAAACATTCAGTACTTC
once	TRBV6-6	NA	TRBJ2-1	CASSYGRGQFNNEQFF	TGTGCCAGCAGTTACGGCCGAGGACAGTTTAACAATGAGCAGTTCTTC
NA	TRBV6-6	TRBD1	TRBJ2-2	CASGETGMPGELFF	TGTGCCAGCGGGGAGACAGGGATGCCCGGGGAGCTGTTTTTT
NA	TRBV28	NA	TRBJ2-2	CASSFGSGELFF	TGTGCCAGCAGTTTTGGCTCCGGGGAGCTGTTTTTT
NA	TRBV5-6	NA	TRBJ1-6	CASSFGSYNSPLHF	TGTGCCAGCAGCTTCGGTTCCTATAATTCACCCCTCCACTTT
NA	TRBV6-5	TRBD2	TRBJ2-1	CASSYSLADSYNEQFF	TGTGCCAGCAGTTACTCCCTAGCGGACTCCTACAATGAGCAGTTCTTC
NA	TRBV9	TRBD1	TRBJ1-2	CASSVEGTGTMVYGYTF	TGTGCCAGCAGCGTCGAGGGGACAGGGACGATGGTCTATGGCTACACCTTC
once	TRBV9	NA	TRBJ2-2	CASSVGGGGAGELFF	TGTGCCAGCAGCGTAGGAGGAGGTGGCGCCGGGGAGCTGTTTTTT
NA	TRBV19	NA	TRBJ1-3	CASSTSVVDTIYF	TGTGCCAGTAGTACCTCGGTGGTAGACACCATATATTTT
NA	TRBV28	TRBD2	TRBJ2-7	CASSFPRTSGVSYEQYF	TGTGCCAGCAGTTTCCCCAGGACTAGCGGGGTCTCCTACGAGCAGTACTTC
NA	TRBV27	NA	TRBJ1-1	CASSQNQGLNTEAFF	TGTGCCAGCAGTCAAAACCAGGGATTGAACACTGAAGCTTTCTTT
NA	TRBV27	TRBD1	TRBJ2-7	CASSSGTDPTEQYF	TGTGCCAGCAGTTCCGGGACAGACCCTACCGAGCAGTACTTC
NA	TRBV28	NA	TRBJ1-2	CASSSGFQIVNYGYTF	TGTGCCAGCAGTTCAGGGTTCCAGATAGTTAACTATGGCTACACCTTC
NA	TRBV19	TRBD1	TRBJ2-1	CASSIENRGPYNEQFF	TGTGCCAGTAGTATAGAAAACAGGGGACCGTACAATGAGCAGTTCTTC
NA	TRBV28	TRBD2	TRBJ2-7	CASSSPLSGEGQTPHEQYF	TGTGCCAGCAGTTCCCCCCTGAGCGGGGAGGGCCAAACGCCTCACGAGCAGTACTTC
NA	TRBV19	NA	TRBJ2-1	CASSIVSSYNEQFF	TGTGCCAGTAGTATAGTTTCTTCCTACAATGAGCAGTTCTTC
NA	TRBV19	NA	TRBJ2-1	CASKEYNEQFF	TGTGCCAGTAAGGAGTACAATGAGCAGTTCTTC
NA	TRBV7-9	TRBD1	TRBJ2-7	CASSSRTGADYEQYF	TGTGCCAGCAGCTCCCGGACAGGGGCCGACTACGAGCAGTACTTC
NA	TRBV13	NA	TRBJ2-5	CASSLDWETQYF	TGTGCCAGCAGCCTGGACTGGGAGACCCAGTACTTC
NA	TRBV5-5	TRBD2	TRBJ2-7	CASSLREGSYEQYF	TGTGCCAGCAGCTTGCGGGAGGGCTCCTACGAGCAGTACTTC
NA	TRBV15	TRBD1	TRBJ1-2	CATHSSLTGDPYTF	TGTGCCACCCACTCTAGTTTAACAGGGGATCCCTACACCTTC
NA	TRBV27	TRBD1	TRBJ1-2	CASSLVRGDYGYTF	TGTGCCAGCAGTTTAGTCAGGGGGGACTATGGCTACACCTTC
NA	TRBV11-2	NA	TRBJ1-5	CASSLAGNKKPQHF	TGTGCCAGCAGCTTAGCTGGCAACAAGAAGCCCCAGCATTTT
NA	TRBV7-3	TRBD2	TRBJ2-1	CASSLRSSGSPYNEQFF	TGTGCCAGCAGCTTAAGGAGCAGCGGGAGCCCGTACAATGAGCAGTTCTTC
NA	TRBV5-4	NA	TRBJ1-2	CASRWDFQVEGYTF	TGTGCCAGCAGATGGGACTTCCAGGTAGAGGGCTACACCTTC
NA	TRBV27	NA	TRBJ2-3	CASSLGDFTDTQYF	TGTGCCAGCAGTCTGGGGGACTTCACAGATACGCAGTATTTT
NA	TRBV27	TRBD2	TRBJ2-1	CASSLGGLETYNEQFF	TGTGCCAGCAGTTTGGGGGGGTTAGAAACCTACAATGAGCAGTTCTTC
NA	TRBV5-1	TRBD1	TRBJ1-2	CASSVDRAYGYTF	TGCGCCAGCAGCGTCGACAGGGCTTATGGCTACACCTTC
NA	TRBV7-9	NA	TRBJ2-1	CASSFRLANEQFF	TGTGCCAGCAGCTTCCGACTGGCAAATGAGCAGTTCTTC
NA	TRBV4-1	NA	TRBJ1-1	CASSPTELNTEAFF	TGCGCCAGCAGCCCCACAGAATTGAACACTGAAGCTTTCTTT
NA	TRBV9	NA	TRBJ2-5	CASSVEGTSRTEQYF	TGTGCCAGCAGCGTAGAAGGTACTAGCCGGACGGAGCAGTACTTC
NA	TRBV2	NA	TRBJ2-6	CASSEWRLWNFSGANVLTF	TGTGCCAGCAGTGAATGGAGGCTTTGGAACTTCTCTGGGGCCAACGTCCTGACTTTC
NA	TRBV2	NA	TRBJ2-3	CASRDSWGTDTQYF	TGTGCCAGCAGGGACAGTTGGGGCACAGATACGCAGTATTTT
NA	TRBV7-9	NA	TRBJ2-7	CASSSLGPGGEQYF	TGTGCCAGCAGCTCCTTGGGGCCAGGTGGCGAGCAGTACTTC